One sample yielded the 11 T cell receptor beta chains listed below, sequenced in a study of blood T cell repertoires in COVID-19. Sequencing was performed with immunoSEQ multiplex PCR; in TCRdb, only in-frame clones are kept and a portion is missing. Of 200,000 to 250,000 clones in the sample, about three quarters were seen once. Material: peripheral blood. The receptors here all came from a woman in her seventies with acute or convalescent COVID-19.

The chain employs TRBV21-1 and TRBJ2-7; TRBD2, the table's D call, was not compared with the DNA. TRBV21-1 is shown as a pseudogene. The CDR3 runs to 17 residues. The CDR3 sequence: CASSLHGLAGGAYEQYF. CDR3 DNA sequence: TGTGCCAGCAGCTTACACGGACTAGCGGGAGGGGCCTACGAGCAGTACTTC.

This clone was counted a single time. The V gene is TRBV10-2, the J gene TRBJ2-7, with 8 bases matching TRBD1. The CDR3 is 14 amino acids. Germline trimming cut 6 bases from V and 3 bases from J; bases unmatched to any gene: 7. Germline V gives CDR1 WSHSY, CDR2 SAAADI. The CDR3, as DNA: TGCGCCAGCAGAGAACCGGGACAGGACTACGAGCAGTACTTC. Translation: CASREPGQDYEQYF.

The rearrangement links TRBV28 to TRBJ2-7; 12 nucleotides match TRBD2. After removal of 5 bases from V and 3 bases from J, the junction contained 5 bases not matched to a gene. In germline, CDR1 is MDHEN, CDR2 SYDVKM. There are 15 residues in the CDR3. CDR3 residues: CASSPRLAGDYEQYF. CDR3 DNA sequence: TGTGCCAGCAGTCCCAGACTAGCGGGAGACTACGAGCAGTACTTC.

The V call is TRBV10-3, the J call TRBJ1-2; D is undetermined. V was shortened by 6 bases and J by 1 base, with 6 bases between the two germline ends. CDR3 length: 12 residues. Germline-derived CDR1 and CDR2 are ENHRY and SYGVKD. In DNA, the CDR3 is TGTGCCATCAGCGGGGTTAACTATGGCTACACCTTC. Translation: CAISGVNYGYTF.

The rearrangement links TRBV10-3 to TRBJ1-1, with D hard to call. CDR3 length equals 14 residues. CDR1 and CDR2 (germline): ENHRY, SYGVKD. V gave up 2 bases and J gave up 0 bases, with 7 bases separating them. CDR3 region: CAISEGEMNTEAFF. Written as DNA, the CDR3 is TGTGCCATCAGTGAGGGGGAGATGAACACTGAAGCTTTCTTT.

This chain connects TRBV2 to TRBJ2-1, with 11 bases aligning to TRBD2. The V and J ends lost 6 bases and 5 bases, in that order; junction bases with no gene match: 6. The CDR3 spans 15 residues. Germline values: CDR1 SNHLY, CDR2 FYNNEI. This chain's CDR3 is CASSLGLAGNNEQFF. In nucleotides, the CDR3 is TGTGCCAGCAGCCTAGGACTAGCGGGCAACAATGAGCAGTTCTTC.

The CDR3 protein is CASSLNEGGVYGYTF. The DNA for the CDR3 is TGCGCCAGCAGCTTGAATGAGGGCGGGGTCTATGGCTACACCTTC. The rearrangement links TRBV5-1 to TRBJ1-2; D gene uncertain. CDR1 and CDR2 (germline): SGHRS, YFSETQ. Deletions cut 1 base from V and 4 bases from J, with 14 bases between. The CDR3 runs 15 residues.

The gene calls are TRBV6-5 and TRBJ1-2, with no clear D. This CDR3 has 13 amino acids. Germline V gene lookup returns CDR1 MNHEY and CDR2 SVGAGI. The V end lost 7 bases, the J end lost 4 bases, and 13 bases lay between the germline ends. The chain's CDR3 is CASKMGLLYGYTF. In DNA, the CDR3 is TGTGCCAGCAAAATGGGCCTCCTCTATGGCTACACCTTC.

This clone appeared once. The CDR3 loop reads CASSFSLQRAQPQHF. CDR3 nucleotides: TGTGCCAGCAGCTTCTCCCTCCAGAGGGCCCAGCCCCAGCATTTT. The chain employs TRBV5-5 and TRBJ1-5; D unclear. Germline assignment: CDR1 SGHKS and CDR2 YYEKEE (reference sequence). Trimming stripped 2 bases from V and 7 bases from J, with 16 bases between. The CDR3 contains 15 residues.

The J gene is TRBJ1-2, the V gene TRBV30, with a tentative D call TRBD1 (5 bases). CDR1 is GTSNPN and CDR2 is SVGIG in the germline V gene (reference sequence). CDR3 length equals 14 residues. V was trimmed by 0 bases and J by 4 bases, leaving 12 bases between them. In DNA form, the CDR3 reads TGTGCCTGGAGTGTACGGGGGACCCCCTATGGCTACACCTTC. Its translation is CAWSVRGTPYGYTF.

This clone was picked up a small number of times. This chain connects TRBV28 to TRBJ2-6; unclear D gene. Germline V gene lookup returns CDR1 MDHEN and CDR2 SYDVKM. V was clipped by 1 base and J by 4 bases, with 5 bases between them. The CDR3 loop spans 14 amino acids. This CDR3 is CASSLLQGANVLTF. CDR3 bases: TGTGCCAGCAGTTTATTACAGGGGGCCAACGTCCTGACTTTC.